Given below is one T cell receptor beta chain in context. The unsorted samples had 80 million to 95 million PBMCs used for genomic DNA. The germline gives CDR1 LNHDA, CDR2 SQIVND (reference sequence). The CDR3 length is 15 residues. V gave up 3 bases and J gave up 2 bases; unmatched junction bases: 0. This entry comes from a study of shared clonotypes between healthy human individuals. TCRdb's table, derived via immunoSEQ multiplex PCR, lists solely in-frame clones and lacks some. In the table there are some 510,000 clones, 75% to 85% of which are singletons. This receptor was taken from a woman aged 40-49 years in good health. Some clones in this sample may be carry-over from other donors' samples. The J gene is TRBJ2-7, the V gene TRBV19, with 14 bases aligning to TRBD2. Sequencing was carried out using PBMCs. CDR3 nucleotides: TGTGCCAGTAGTATGACTAGCGGGAGGGCCTACGAGCAGTACTTC. Its protein product is CASSMTSGRAYEQYF.